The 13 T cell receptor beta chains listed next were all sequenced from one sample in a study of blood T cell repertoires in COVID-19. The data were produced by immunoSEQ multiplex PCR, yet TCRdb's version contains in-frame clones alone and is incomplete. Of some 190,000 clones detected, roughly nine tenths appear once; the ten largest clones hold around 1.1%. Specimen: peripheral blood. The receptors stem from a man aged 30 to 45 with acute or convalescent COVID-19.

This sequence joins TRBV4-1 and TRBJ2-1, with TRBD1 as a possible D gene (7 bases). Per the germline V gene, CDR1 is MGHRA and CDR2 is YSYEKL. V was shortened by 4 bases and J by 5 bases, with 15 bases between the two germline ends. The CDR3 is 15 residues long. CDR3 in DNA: TGCGCCAGCAGCCCCAAGGACAGGACTAACAATGAGCAGTTCTTC. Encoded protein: CASSPKDRTNNEQFF.

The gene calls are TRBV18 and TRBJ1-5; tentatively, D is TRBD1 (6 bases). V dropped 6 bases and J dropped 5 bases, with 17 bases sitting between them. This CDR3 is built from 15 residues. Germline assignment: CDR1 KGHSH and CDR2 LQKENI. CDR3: CASSPEGQRYQPQHF. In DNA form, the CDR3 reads TGTGCCAGCTCCCCAGAAGGACAGCGGTATCAGCCCCAGCATTTT.

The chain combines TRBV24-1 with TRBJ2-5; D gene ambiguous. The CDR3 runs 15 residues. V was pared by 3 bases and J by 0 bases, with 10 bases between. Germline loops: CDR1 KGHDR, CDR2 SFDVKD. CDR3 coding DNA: TGTGCCACCAGTGATGGGCTACAGTACCAAGAGACCCAGTACTTC. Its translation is CATSDGLQYQETQYF.

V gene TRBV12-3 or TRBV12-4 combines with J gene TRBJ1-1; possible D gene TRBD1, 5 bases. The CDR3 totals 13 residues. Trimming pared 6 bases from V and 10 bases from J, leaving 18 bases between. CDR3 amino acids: CASSLRGVRLAFF. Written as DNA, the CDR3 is TGTGCCAGCAGCCTCCGGGGGGTCCGGTTAGCTTTCTTT.

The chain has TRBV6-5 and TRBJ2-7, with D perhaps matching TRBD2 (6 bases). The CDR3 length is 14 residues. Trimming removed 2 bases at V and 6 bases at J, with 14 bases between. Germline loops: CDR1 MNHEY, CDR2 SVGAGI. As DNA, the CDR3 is TGTGCCAGCAGTTACGCCTCGCGGGATCGCGAGCAGTACTTC. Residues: CASSYASRDREQYF.

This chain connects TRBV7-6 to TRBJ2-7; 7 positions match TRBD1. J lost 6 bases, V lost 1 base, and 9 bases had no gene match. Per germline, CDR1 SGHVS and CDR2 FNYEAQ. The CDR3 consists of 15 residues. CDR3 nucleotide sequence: TGTGCCAGCAGCTTAGATAGACAGGGCCTAGGCGAGCAGTACTTC. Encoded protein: CASSLDRQGLGEQYF.

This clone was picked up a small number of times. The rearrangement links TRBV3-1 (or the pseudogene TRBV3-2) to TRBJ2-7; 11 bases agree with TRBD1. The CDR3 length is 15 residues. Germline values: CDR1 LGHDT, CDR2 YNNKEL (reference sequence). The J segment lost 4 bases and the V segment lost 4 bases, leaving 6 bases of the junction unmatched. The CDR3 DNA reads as TGTGCCAGCAGCCCCTGGACAGGGGGCTTATACGAGCAGTACTTC. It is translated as CASSPWTGGLYEQYF.

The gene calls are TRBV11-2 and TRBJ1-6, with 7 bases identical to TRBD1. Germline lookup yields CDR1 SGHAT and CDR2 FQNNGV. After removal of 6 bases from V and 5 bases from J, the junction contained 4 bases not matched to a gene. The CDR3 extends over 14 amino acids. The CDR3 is CASRTGVDNSPLHF. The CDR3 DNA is TGTGCCAGCAGAACAGGGGTTGATAATTCACCCCTCCACTTT. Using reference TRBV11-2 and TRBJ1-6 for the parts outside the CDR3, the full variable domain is EAGVAQSPRYKIIEKRQSVAFWCNPISGHATLYWYQQILGQGPKLLIQFQNNGVVDDSQLPKDRFSAERLKGVDSTLKIQPAKLEDSAVYLCASRTGVDNSPLHFGNGTRLTVT.

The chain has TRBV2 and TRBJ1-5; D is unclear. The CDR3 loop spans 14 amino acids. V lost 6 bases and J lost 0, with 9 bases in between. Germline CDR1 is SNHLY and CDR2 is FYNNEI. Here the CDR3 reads CASRENLSNQPQHF. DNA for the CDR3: TGTGCCAGCAGGGAAAATCTTAGCAATCAGCCCCAGCATTTT. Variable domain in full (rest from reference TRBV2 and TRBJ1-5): EPEVTQTPSHQVTQMGQEVILRCVPISNHLYFYWYRQILGQKVEFLVSFYNNEISEKSEIFDDQFSVERPDGSNFTLKIRSTKLEDSAMYFCASRENLSNQPQHFGDGTRLSIL.

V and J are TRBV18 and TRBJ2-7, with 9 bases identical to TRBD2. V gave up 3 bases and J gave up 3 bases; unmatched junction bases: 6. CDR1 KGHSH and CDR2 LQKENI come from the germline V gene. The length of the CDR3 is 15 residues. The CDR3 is CASSPPLAGYYEQYF. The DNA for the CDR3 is TGTGCCAGCTCACCTCCCCTAGCGGGATACTACGAGCAGTACTTC.

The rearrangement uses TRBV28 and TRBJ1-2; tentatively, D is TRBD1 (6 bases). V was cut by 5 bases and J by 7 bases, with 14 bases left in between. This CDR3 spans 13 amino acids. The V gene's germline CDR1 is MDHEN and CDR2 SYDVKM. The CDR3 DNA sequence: TGTGCCAGCAGTAAACAGGGTTTTCGTGGCTACACCTTC. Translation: CASSKQGFRGYTF.

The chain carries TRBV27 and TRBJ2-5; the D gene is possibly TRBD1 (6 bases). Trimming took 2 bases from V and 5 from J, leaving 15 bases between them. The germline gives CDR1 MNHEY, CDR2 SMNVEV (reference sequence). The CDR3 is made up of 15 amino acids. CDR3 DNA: TGTGCCAGCAGTTTAGGGCAGGGGAAAGGGGAGACCCAGTACTTC. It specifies CASSLGQGKGETQYF.

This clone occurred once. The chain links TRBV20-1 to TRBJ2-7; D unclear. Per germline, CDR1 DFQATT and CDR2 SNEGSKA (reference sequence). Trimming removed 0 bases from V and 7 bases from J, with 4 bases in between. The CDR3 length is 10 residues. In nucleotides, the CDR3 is TGCAGTGCTAGAGATGAGGAGCAGTACTTC. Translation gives CSARDEEQYF.